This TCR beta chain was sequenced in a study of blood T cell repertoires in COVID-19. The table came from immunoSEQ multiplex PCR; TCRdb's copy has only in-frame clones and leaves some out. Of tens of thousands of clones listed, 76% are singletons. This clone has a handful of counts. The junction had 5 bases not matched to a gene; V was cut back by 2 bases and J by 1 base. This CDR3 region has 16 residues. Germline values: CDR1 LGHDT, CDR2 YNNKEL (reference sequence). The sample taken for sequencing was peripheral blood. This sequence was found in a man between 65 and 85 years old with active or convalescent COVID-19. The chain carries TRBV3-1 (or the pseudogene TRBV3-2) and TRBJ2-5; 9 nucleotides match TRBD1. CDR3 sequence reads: CASSQRTGAIQETQYF. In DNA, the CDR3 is TGTGCCAGCAGCCAAAGGACAGGGGCAATCCAAGAGACCCAGTACTTC.